These 17 T cell receptor beta chains share one sample of origin, sequenced in a study of tumor and adjacent non-tumor tissue in lung cancer. TCRbeta libraries were built with three rounds of nested PCR, modified from ARM-PCR. Each CDR3 protein gets one entry after TCRdb re-called the multiplex PCR reads with MiXCR. The sample yields over 100,000 distinct CDR3 sequences, roughly two thirds seen once. RNA was extracted from bulk tissue without any cell sorting. The normal lung tissue was taken more than 3 cm from the tumor edge. The sample taken for sequencing was distant non-tumor lung tissue. All receptors derive from a man aged 55-75 years with non-small cell lung cancer.

On this clonotype itself: Possible read error: a much larger clone is one base away. The chain employs TRBV6-5 and TRBJ2-7; 10 bases fit TRBD2. Per the germline V gene, CDR1 is MNHEY and CDR2 is SVGAGI. The CDR3 is 15 residues long. CDR3 DNA: TGTGCCAGCCGCGTCAAGCGGGGGGGCCTCTACAAGCAGTACTTC. This sequence encodes CASRVKRGGLYKQYF.

A word on this clonotype: Given a much more abundant clone one base away, this may be a read error. The chain links TRBV20-1 to TRBJ1-6; D perhaps matches TRBD1 (6 bases). CDR1 is DFQATT, CDR2 SNEGSKA, per germline (reference sequence). V dropped 5 bases and J dropped 1 base, with 18 bases sitting between them. CDR3 size: 17 residues. The CDR3 nucleotides read TGCAGTGCTTCGGACAGCCTCGTGAGGTCCTATAATTCACCCCTCCACTTT. Its translation is CSASDSLVRSYNSPLHF.

Concerning this clonotype itself: The junction departs from germline at one end; a sequencing error may be responsible. The rearrangement joins TRBV12-3 or TRBV12-4 to TRBJ1-2, with 7 bases fitting TRBD1. This CDR3 comprises 12 residues. The CDR3 DNA reads TGCGCCACCGCGGACAGGACCTATGGCTACACCTTC. Protein: CATADRTYGYTF.

A word on this clonotype: It may be a read error: a sequence one base away is much more abundant. The chain couples TRBV24-1 to TRBJ2-5; no reliable D call. The CDR3 loop spans 15 amino acids. Looked up from germline, CDR1 is KGHDR and CDR2 is SFDVKD. Trimming shortened V by 3 bases and J by 7 bases, and 17 bases separated the two germline ends. CDR3 loop: CATSDPDRFVGTQYF. CDR3 DNA sequence: TGTGCCACCAGTGATCCGGACCGTTTCGTAGGGACCCAGTACTTC.

As concerns this clonotype: This CDR3 fails to terminate in the conserved phenylalanine or tryptophan, so it likely reflects a read error. Because the CDR3's place on the DNA is in doubt, the DNA is left out and the CDR3 is given as listed by TCRdb. The chain recombines TRBV21-1 with TRBJ1-6; TRBD1, the table's D call, was not compared with the DNA. TRBV21-1 is a pseudogene locus. The CDR3 has 15 residues if both end residues are counted. CDR3: CASQGDRENYSPLHL.

CDR3 in amino acids: CASSLGGIGGHEQYF. The CDR3 DNA sequence: TGTGCCAGCAGCCTTGGAGGGATAGGAGGACACGAGCAGTACTTC. The chain carries TRBV5-6 and TRBJ2-7, with D possibly being TRBD2 (6 bases). Trimming cost V 4 bases and J 5 bases, with 19 bases left between them. The germline gives CDR1 SGHDT, CDR2 YYEEEE. The CDR3 is 15 residues long.

V is TRBV6-5 and J is TRBJ2-3; D is ambiguous. This CDR3 has 12 amino acids. The germline V and J ends were trimmed by 10 bases and 1 base, with 9 bases remaining between them. Germline CDR1 MNHEY, CDR2 SVGAGI. The CDR3 here is CATVMRTDTQYF. CDR3 nucleotide sequence: TGTGCCACTGTAATGCGCACAGATACGCAGTATTTT.

Points on this clonotype: It may be a read error: a sequence one base away is much more abundant. The rearrangement uses TRBV30 and TRBJ1-1; D uncertain. The V gene lost 3 bases and the J gene lost 7 bases, with 15 bases spanning the gap. Germline CDR1 and CDR2: GTSNPN and SVGIG (reference sequence). The CDR3 loop spans 13 amino acids. CDR3 sequence: CAWRAGMSIEAFF. The DNA of the CDR3 is TGTGCCTGGAGGGCCGGGATGAGCATTGAAGCTTTCTTT.

About this clonotype: This may stem from a read error, because a much larger clone lies one nucleotide away. V usage is TRBV12-3 or TRBV12-4 and J usage is TRBJ1-2; D remains unclear. This CDR3 comprises 11 residues. V shed 6 bases and J shed 9 bases, with 11 bases lying between them. The CDR3 protein is CASRSVWSYTF. DNA of the CDR3: TGTGCCAGCAGGTCGGTCTGGAGCTACACCTTC.

In the case of this clonotype: This may stem from a read error, because a much larger clone lies one nucleotide away. The chain recombines TRBV10-3 with TRBJ1-3; D unresolved. The CDR3 runs to 15 residues. The germline CDR1 and CDR2 sequences are ENHRY and SYGVKD. Trimming cost V 5 bases and J 2 bases, with 13 bases left between them. The CDR3 protein is CAISQAGIAGNTIYF. The CDR3 DNA follows: TGTGCCATCAGTCAAGCCGGGATAGCTGGAAACACCATATATTTT.

About this clonotype: Germline and junction disagree at one end, which may indicate a read error. The V and J genes are TRBV20-1 and TRBJ1-6, with 7 bases aligning to TRBD1. The germline V gene has CDR1 DFQATT and CDR2 SNEGSKA (reference sequence). The CDR3 runs to 14 residues. CDR3 nucleotides: TGCAGTGCTAGTTCGGAGGGGGCGTATTCACACCTCCACTTT. This sequence encodes CSASSEGAYSHLHF.

This clonotype was seen a single time. J is TRBJ2-3 and V is TRBV11-2; D is uncertain. Germline V gene sequence: CDR1 SGHAT, CDR2 FQNNGV. V lost 4 bases, J lost 0 bases, and 11 bases lay in between. The CDR3 totals 15 residues. CDR3 bases: TGTGCCAGCAGCTCATTATCCCTCAGCACAGATACGCAGTATTTT. It encodes CASSSLSLSTDTQYF.

A few counts support this clonotype. One end of the junction fails to match germline, which may point to a read error. The V and J genes are TRBV11-2 and TRBJ2-7, with D tentatively TRBD1 (6 bases). CDR1 is SGHAT and CDR2 is FQNNGV in the germline V gene. This CDR3 has 16 amino acids. The DNA for the CDR3 is TGTGCCAGTAGCTCCCCGGGGACAACGGGATGGGACGAGCAGTACTTC. Encoded protein: CASSSPGTTGWDEQYF.

Points on this clonotype: A much larger clonotype is one base distant, so this may be a read error. This chain joins TRBV30 and TRBJ1-2; no definite D call. Trimming removed 4 bases from V and 8 bases from J, with 17 bases in between. This CDR3 spans 13 amino acids. The germline V gene encodes CDR1 GTSNPN and CDR2 SVGIG (reference sequence). CDR3 sequence: CAWTIPAWNGYTF. As DNA, the CDR3 is TGTGCCTGGACCATTCCGGCATGGAACGGCTACACCTTC.

At least ten counts were recorded for this clonotype. This sequence joins TRBV29-1 and TRBJ2-1; TRBD2 matches at 13 bases. From germline, CDR1 is SQVTM and CDR2 ANQGSEA. Unmatched junction bases numbered 6, after V lost 7 bases and J lost 3 bases. The CDR3 spans 15 residues. The CDR3 loop is CSARLAGGIYNEQFF. The CDR3 DNA sequence: TGCAGCGCGCGACTAGCGGGAGGTATCTACAATGAGCAGTTCTTC.

Turning to this clonotype: One end of the junction varies from germline; a read error may be responsible. J is TRBJ1-4 and V is TRBV7-9; possibly TRBD1 for D (6 bases). The V gene's germline CDR1 is SEHNR and CDR2 FQNEAQ (reference sequence). The CDR3 contains 11 residues. The CDR3 loop reads CASRIPWPGAF. The CDR3 DNA follows: TGTGCCAGCAGAATTCCATGGCCAGGGGCGTTT.

Of note for this clonotype: A read error may produce the germline difference seen at one junction end. CDR3 protein: CAGSLSGQDEKLFF. The DNA of the CDR3 is TGTGCCGGCAGCTTATCTGGGCAGGATGAAAAACTGTTTTTT. The rearrangement uses TRBV7-9 and TRBJ1-4; D is unresolved. Germline values: CDR1 SEHNR, CDR2 FQNEAQ (reference sequence). This CDR3 is 14 amino acids long.